The 21 T cell receptor beta chains below all came from one sample that was sequenced in a study of cytomegalovirus exposure and HLA in healthy donors. Primers: 60 Vbeta forward and 13 Jbeta reverse. Assay used: immunoSEQ multiplex PCR; TCRdb lists only in-frame clones, some missing. The specimen's table records around 110,000 clones. Sequenced sample: PBMCs. All receptors come from a man aged 35-49 years in good health and CMV-seropositive.

The rearrangement joins TRBV28 to TRBJ1-5; D is ambiguous. Germline V gene lookup returns CDR1 MDHEN and CDR2 SYDVKM. Trimming left V 8 bases short and J 5 bases short, with 25 bases between. CDR3 length: 17 residues. As DNA, the CDR3 is TGTGCCAGCCGCCTAGTTACATCGGTCCACCTTCATCAGCCCCAGCATTTT. Its protein product is CASRLVTSVHLHQPQHF. Combining the CDR3 with reference TRBV28 and TRBJ1-5 gives the whole variable domain DVKVTQSSRYLVKRTGEKVFLECVQDMDHENMFWYRQDPGLGLRLIYFSYDVKMKEKGDIPEGYSVSREKKERFSLILESASTNQTSMYLCASRLVTSVHLHQPQHFGDGTRLSIL.

V gene TRBV5-6 combines with J gene TRBJ2-1; 9 bases match TRBD2. The germline CDR1 and CDR2 sequences are SGHDT and YYEEEE. Unmatched junction bases numbered 11, after V lost 3 bases and J lost 7 bases. The CDR3 is 16 residues long. CDR3 DNA sequence: TGTGCCAGCAGCTCGGATATAGCGGGAGTGTGGAATGAGCAGTTCTTC. Its translation is CASSSDIAGVWNEQFF.

V usage is TRBV5-1 and J usage is TRBJ2-7; possible D gene TRBD1, 6 bases. The CDR3 runs 12 residues. Trimming shortened V by 2 bases and J by 4 bases, and 7 bases separated the two germline ends. Germline CDR1 SGHRS, CDR2 YFSETQ. The CDR3 sequence is CASSLQGYEQYF. Written as DNA, the CDR3 is TGCGCCAGCAGCTTACAGGGTTACGAGCAGTACTTC. Complete variable domain (other parts from reference TRBV5-1 and TRBJ2-7): KAGVTQTPRYLIKTRGQQVTLSCSPISGHRSVSWYQQTPGQGLQFLFEYFSETQRNKGNFPGRFSGRQFSNSRSEMNVSTLELGDSALYLCASSLQGYEQYFGPGTRLTVT.

Comments on this clone: At one end, the junction sequence differs from germline, possibly due to a read error. The CDR3 coding sequence is TGTGCCAGCAGGGAAGGCGCGGGGGCGGATGGCTACACCTTC. Its protein product is CASREGAGADGYTF. The chain has TRBV6-1 and TRBJ1-2; TRBD1 is a possible D gene (6 bases). Germline values: CDR1 MNHNS, CDR2 SASEGT. The CDR3 is 14 residues long.

The genes are TRBV7-9 and TRBJ2-7, with 7 nucleotides matching TRBD1. This CDR3 is 14 amino acids long. The junction had 6 bases not matched to a gene; V was cut back by 5 bases and J by 2 bases. Germline CDR1 reads SEHNR; CDR2 reads FQNEAQ (reference sequence). CDR3 sequence (DNA): TGTGCCAGCAGCGACCGGGACAGAACCTACGAGCAGTACTTC. Translated, it gives CASSDRDRTYEQYF.

Comment on this clone: Other DNA sequences in this specimen translate into the identical CDR3. The CDR3 bases are TGCAGCGTAGCGGGATCCTACGAGCAGTACTTC. Protein product: CSVAGSYEQYF. This rearrangement joins TRBV29-1 to TRBJ2-7, with 7 positions matching TRBD2. Germline V gives CDR1 SQVTM, CDR2 ANQGSEA. V lost 6 bases and J lost 1; bases outside the gene matches: 0. The CDR3 contains 11 residues.

The gene calls are TRBV6-4 and TRBJ2-1; the D gene is possibly TRBD1 (6 bases). Germline V lookup: CDR1 MRHNA, CDR2 SNTAGT. There are 15 residues in the CDR3. V lost 0 bases to trimming and J lost 4 bases, with 10 bases between them. CDR3 in amino acids: CASSDSEDSYNEQFF. CDR3 DNA: TGTGCCAGCAGTGACTCAGAGGACAGTTACAATGAGCAGTTCTTC.

The chain links TRBV6-5 to TRBJ2-3; 7 bases line up with TRBD1. This CDR3 contains 15 residues. V shed 0 bases, J shed 5 bases, and the junction held 5 bases outside the gene matches. Germline-derived CDR1 and CDR2 are MNHEY and SVGAGI. The CDR3 loop reads CASSYSNRGRDTQYF. The DNA for the CDR3 is TGTGCCAGCAGTTACTCGAACAGGGGACGAGATACGCAGTATTTT.

V is TRBV10-2 and J is TRBJ1-1; D gene unclear. Germline V CDR1 and CDR2: WSHSY, SAAADI. This CDR3 region has 13 residues. V lost 8 bases to trimming and J lost 1 base, with 11 bases between them. The DNA for the CDR3 is TGCGCCAGCTCCCCCCCAGAGAACACTGAAGCTTTCTTT. Translating gives CASSPPENTEAFF.

The chain couples TRBV7-2 to TRBJ2-5; possibly TRBD1 for D (5 bases). The J call may be in error: the DNA end matches TRBJ2-7 better. Looked up from germline, CDR1 is SGHTA and CDR2 is FQGNSA. This CDR3 is 16 amino acids long. CDR3 sequence: CASSLVTRAVGREQYF. The DNA of the CDR3 is TGTGCCAGCAGCTTAGTCACCAGGGCGGTTGGGCGCGAGCAGTACTTC.

The chain carries TRBV11-2 and TRBJ2-7; TRBD2 agrees at 8 bases. The V segment lost 5 bases and the J segment 4 bases; nucleotides outside the gene matches: 16. The germline gives CDR1 SGHAT, CDR2 FQNNGV. CDR3 length equals 17 residues. The DNA of the CDR3 is TGTGCCAGCAGCGGTTGGAGGAGGAGCGGGAGCTGGTACGAGCAGTACTTC. Its translation is CASSGWRRSGSWYEQYF.

V usage is TRBV7-2 and J usage is TRBJ1-1, with no clear D. Germline V CDR1 and CDR2: SGHTA, FQGNSA. V lost 2 bases and J lost 4, with 14 bases in between. This CDR3 has 15 residues. In DNA form, the CDR3 reads TGTGCCAGCAGCTTAAGGGCAGGCGGGAGCACTGAAGCTTTCTTT. Its protein is CASSLRAGGSTEAFF.

The chain has TRBV7-8 and TRBJ2-4; the D gene is possibly TRBD2 (6 bases). Germline CDR1 and CDR2: SGHVS and FQNEAQ. The length of the CDR3 is 15 residues. V was pared by 3 bases and J by 0 bases, with 9 bases between. Here the CDR3 DNA reads TGTGCCAGCAGCTTGATCGGGGGAGCCAAAAACATTCAGTACTTC. It is translated as CASSLIGGAKNIQYF.

V and J are TRBV10-3 and TRBJ1-5; tentatively, D is TRBD1 (6 bases). This CDR3 comprises 13 residues. V was clipped by 8 bases and J by 1 base, with 9 bases between them. CDR1 ENHRY and CDR2 SYGVKD come from the germline V gene. The CDR3 loop is CAIQRGSNQPQHF. For the CDR3, the DNA is TGTGCCATCCAAAGGGGGAGCAATCAGCCCCAGCATTTT.

The rearrangement joins TRBV2 to TRBJ2-7; 9 bases line up with TRBD1. Germline trimming cut 7 bases from V and 3 bases from J; bases unmatched to any gene: 19. Germline V gene sequence: CDR1 SNHLY, CDR2 FYNNEI. The CDR3 sequence is 18 residues long. The CDR3 reads CASKKNPRGGQGLYEQYF. The CDR3 DNA reads TGTGCCAGCAAAAAAAACCCAAGGGGGGGACAGGGTCTCTACGAGCAGTACTTC.

The rearrangement links TRBV9 to TRBJ2-3, with TRBD1 matching over 8 bases. The CDR3 consists of 15 residues. Germline CDR1 SGDLS, CDR2 YYNGEE. The ends lost 1 base at V and 5 bases at J; junction bases unmatched: 6. DNA of the CDR3: TGTGCCAGCAGCGTACTCGGCAGGGGGCAAGATACGCAGTATTTT. Encoded protein: CASSVLGRGQDTQYF.

The chain combines TRBV5-1 with TRBJ2-2, with a tentative D call TRBD2 (6 bases). The CDR3 extends over 15 amino acids. Germline CDR1 reads SGHRS; CDR2 reads YFSETQ. Trimming took 2 bases from V and 1 from J, leaving 9 bases between them. CDR3 protein: CASSLGRENTGELFF. The DNA of the CDR3 is TGCGCCAGCAGCTTAGGGCGGGAGAACACCGGGGAGCTGTTTTTT.

This chain uses TRBV5-1 with TRBJ1-1, with TRBD1 matching over 7 bases. V lost 2 bases, J lost 0 bases, and 7 bases stayed unmatched. This CDR3 is built from 16 residues. Germline assignment: CDR1 SGHRS and CDR2 YFSETQ. CDR3 residues: CASSFVRGTVNTEAFF. The CDR3 coding sequence is TGCGCCAGCAGCTTTGTCCGAGGGACAGTGAACACTGAAGCTTTCTTT.

The V call is TRBV4-2, the J call TRBJ1-3; D call uncertain. Germline assignment: CDR1 LGHNA and CDR2 YNFKEQ. V dropped 0 bases and J dropped 2 bases, with 17 bases sitting between them. This CDR3 has 18 residues. CDR3 region: CASSQDYQVVPPGNTIYF. The CDR3 DNA sequence: TGTGCCAGCAGCCAAGACTACCAGGTAGTACCCCCTGGAAACACCATATATTTT.

The chain couples TRBV27 to TRBJ2-7; the match to TRBD2 covers 13 bases. Germline CDR1 MNHEY, CDR2 SMNVEV (reference sequence). The CDR3 is 15 residues long. The J segment lost 3 bases and the V segment lost 2 bases, leaving 1 base of the junction unmatched. CDR3 nucleotide sequence: TGTGCCAGCAGTTTAAGACTAGCGGGGGGCTACGAGCAGTACTTC. It is translated as CASSLRLAGGYEQYF.

The chain uses TRBV14 and TRBJ2-3; possible D gene TRBD2, 6 bases. The germline CDR1 and CDR2 sequences are SGHDN and FVKESK. V lost 4 bases and J lost 0, with 14 bases in between. The CDR3 covers 16 residues. In DNA, the CDR3 is TGTGCCAGCAGCCCTCGGACTACCCATAGCACAGATACGCAGTATTTT. It is translated as CASSPRTTHSTDTQYF.